Described below is a single T cell receptor beta chain sequence and its context. The data were taken from a study of blood T cell repertoires in COVID-19. Study-wide context: There were acute and convalescent COVID-19 samples, and they came from the United States, Italy and Spain. The analysed material was cDNA or gDNA that came from T cells, B-cell-depleted T cells, or PBMCs.

Source study methods: Quantification of nucleated cells was approximated via reference gene primer amplification. This table comes from immunoSEQ multiplex PCR, and its TCRdb copy is limited to in-frame clones, with some not included. D and trimming were read from the DNA, whereas the V and J calls and clone size are those reported in that table. The sample lists some 100,000 clones, about nine tenths seen once, with 7.7% in the top ten. The sequenced sample was peripheral blood. The sequence was collected from a human donor in a cohort sampled during active COVID-19.

CDR3 residues: CATTRTGLSYEQYF. The CDR3 DNA reads as TGTGCCACGACTCGGACAGGCCTCTCCTACGAGCAGTACTTC. The chain carries TRBV28 and TRBJ2-7, with 7 bases identical to TRBD1. Trimming took 10 bases from V and 0 from J; bases not matched to a gene: 9. The CDR3 runs 14 residues. The germline V gene encodes CDR1 MDHEN and CDR2 SYDVKM. Complete variable domain (other parts from reference TRBV28 and TRBJ2-7): DVKVTQSSRYLVKRTGEKVFLECVQDMDHENMFWYRQDPGLGLRLIYFSYDVKMKEKGDIPEGYSVSREKKERFSLILESASTNQTSMYLCATTRTGLSYEQYFGPGTRLTVT.